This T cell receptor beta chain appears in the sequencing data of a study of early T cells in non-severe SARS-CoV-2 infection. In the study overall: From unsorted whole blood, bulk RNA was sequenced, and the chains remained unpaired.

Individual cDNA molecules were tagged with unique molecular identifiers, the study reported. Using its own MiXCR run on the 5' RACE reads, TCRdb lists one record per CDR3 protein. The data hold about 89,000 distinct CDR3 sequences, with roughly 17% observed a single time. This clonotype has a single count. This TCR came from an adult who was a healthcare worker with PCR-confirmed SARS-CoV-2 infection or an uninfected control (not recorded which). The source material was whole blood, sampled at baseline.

For the CDR3, the DNA is TGCGCCAGCAGCATCGGACAGGTCGGCGAGCAGTACTTC. Translating gives CASSIGQVGEQYF. The chain combines TRBV5-1 with TRBJ2-7; TRBD1 matches 7 bases. Unmatched junction bases numbered 7, after V lost 4 bases and J lost 6 bases. From germline, CDR1 is SGHRS and CDR2 YFSETQ. This CDR3 spans 13 amino acids. The entire variable domain, with the rest obtained from reference TRBV5-1 and TRBJ2-7, is as follows: KAGVTQTPRYLIKTRGQQVTLSCSPISGHRSVSWYQQTPGQGLQFLFEYFSETQRNKGNFPGRFSGRQFSNSRSEMNVSTLELGDSALYLCASSIGQVGEQYFGPGTRLTVT.